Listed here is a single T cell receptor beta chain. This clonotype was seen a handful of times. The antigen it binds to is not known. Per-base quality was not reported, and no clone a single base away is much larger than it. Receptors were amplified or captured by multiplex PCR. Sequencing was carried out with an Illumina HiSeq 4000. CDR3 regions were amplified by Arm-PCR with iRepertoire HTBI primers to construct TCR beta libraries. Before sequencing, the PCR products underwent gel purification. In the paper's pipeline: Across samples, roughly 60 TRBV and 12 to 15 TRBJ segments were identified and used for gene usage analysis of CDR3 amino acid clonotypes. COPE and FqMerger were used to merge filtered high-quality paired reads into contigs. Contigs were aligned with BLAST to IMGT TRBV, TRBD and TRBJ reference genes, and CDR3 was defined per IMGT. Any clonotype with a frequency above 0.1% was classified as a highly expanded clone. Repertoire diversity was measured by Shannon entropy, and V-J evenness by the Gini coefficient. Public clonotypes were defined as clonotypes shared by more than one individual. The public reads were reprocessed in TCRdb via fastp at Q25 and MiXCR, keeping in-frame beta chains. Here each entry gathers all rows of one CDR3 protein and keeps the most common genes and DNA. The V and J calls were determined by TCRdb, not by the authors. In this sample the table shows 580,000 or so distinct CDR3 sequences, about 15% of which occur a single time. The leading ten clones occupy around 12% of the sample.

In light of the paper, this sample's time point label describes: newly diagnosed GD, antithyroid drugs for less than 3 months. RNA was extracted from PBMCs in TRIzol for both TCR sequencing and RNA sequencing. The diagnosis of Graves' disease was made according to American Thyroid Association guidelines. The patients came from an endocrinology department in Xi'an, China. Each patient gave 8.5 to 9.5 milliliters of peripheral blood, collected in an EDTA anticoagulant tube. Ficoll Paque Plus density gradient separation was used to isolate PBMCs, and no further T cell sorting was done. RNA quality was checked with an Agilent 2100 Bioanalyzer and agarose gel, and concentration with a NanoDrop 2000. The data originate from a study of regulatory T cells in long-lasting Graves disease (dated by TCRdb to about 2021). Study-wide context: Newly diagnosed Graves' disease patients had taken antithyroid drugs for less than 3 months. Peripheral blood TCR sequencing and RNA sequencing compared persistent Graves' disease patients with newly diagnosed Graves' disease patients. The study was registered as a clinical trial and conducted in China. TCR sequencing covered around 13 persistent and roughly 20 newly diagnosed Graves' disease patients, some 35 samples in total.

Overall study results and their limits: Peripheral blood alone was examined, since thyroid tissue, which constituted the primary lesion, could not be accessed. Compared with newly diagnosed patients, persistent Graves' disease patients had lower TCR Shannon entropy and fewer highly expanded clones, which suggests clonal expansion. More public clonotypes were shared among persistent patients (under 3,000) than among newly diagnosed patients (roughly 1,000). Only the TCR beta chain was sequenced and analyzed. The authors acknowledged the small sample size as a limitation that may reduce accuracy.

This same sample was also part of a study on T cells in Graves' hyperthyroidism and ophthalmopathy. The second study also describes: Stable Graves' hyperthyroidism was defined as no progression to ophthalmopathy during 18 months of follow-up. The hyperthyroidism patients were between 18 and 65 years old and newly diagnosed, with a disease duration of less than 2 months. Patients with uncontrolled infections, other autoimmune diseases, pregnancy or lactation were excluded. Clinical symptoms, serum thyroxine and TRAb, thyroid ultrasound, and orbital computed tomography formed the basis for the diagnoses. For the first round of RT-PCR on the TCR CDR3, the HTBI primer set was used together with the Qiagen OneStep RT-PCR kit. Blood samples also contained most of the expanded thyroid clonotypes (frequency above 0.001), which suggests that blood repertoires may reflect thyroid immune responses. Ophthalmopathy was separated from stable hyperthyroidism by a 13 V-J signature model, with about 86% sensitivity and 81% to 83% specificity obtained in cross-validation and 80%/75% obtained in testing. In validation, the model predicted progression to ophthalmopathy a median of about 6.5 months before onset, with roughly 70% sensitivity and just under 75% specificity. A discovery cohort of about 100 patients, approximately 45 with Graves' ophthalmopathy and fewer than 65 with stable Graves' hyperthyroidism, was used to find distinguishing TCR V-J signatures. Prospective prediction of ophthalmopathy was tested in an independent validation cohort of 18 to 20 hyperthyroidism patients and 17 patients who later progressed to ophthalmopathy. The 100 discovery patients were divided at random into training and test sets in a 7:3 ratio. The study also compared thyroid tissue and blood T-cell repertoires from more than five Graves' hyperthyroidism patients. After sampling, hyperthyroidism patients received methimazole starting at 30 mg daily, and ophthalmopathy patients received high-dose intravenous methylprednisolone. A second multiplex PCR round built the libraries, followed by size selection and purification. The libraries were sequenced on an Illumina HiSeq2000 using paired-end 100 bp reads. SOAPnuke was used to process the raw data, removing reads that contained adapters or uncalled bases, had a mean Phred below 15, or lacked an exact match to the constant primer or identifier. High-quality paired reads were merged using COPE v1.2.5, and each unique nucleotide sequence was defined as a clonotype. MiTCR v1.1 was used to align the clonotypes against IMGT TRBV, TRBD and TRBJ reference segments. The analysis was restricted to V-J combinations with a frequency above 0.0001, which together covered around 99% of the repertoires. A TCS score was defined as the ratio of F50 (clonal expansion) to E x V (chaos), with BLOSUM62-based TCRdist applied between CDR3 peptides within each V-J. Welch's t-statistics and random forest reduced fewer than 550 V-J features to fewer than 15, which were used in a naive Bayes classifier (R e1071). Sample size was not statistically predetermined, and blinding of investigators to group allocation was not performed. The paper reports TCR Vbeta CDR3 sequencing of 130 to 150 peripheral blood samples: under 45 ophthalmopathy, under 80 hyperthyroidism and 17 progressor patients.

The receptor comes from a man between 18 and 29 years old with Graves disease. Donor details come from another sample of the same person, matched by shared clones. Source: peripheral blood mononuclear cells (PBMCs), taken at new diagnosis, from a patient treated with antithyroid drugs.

CDR3 sequence: CSARRRSKGYNSPLHF. The base sequence is TGCAGTGCTAGGCGGCGCTCTAAGGGTTATAATTCACCCCTCCACTTT. This chain joins TRBV20-1 to TRBJ1-6; the D gene identity is not certain. CDR1 and CDR2 were assigned from the germline V gene (reference sequence) as DFQATT and SNEGSKA. Relative to germline, V is 3 bases shorter and J is 4 bases shorter, with 16 bases between their ends. The CDR3 numbers 16 residues from cysteine through phenylalanine. The only DNA kept is the CDR3, 48 bases in frame from the first base.